This TCR beta chain was captured in a study of T-cell reconstitution after alpha-beta-depleted transplantation in children. Using unique molecular identifiers, the investigators prepared the TCRbeta library. Via MiXCR, TCRdb re-called the PCR reads, giving one row per CDR3 protein. The data hold a few hundred thousand distinct CDR3 sequences, with roughly 16% observed a single time. This CDR3 has 18 residues. Germline-derived CDR1 and CDR2 are SGHNT and YYREEE (reference sequence). Trimming stripped 0 bases from V and 2 bases from J, with 19 bases between. The sample in question was PBMCs, mostly from graft donor cells, obtained 360 days after TCRalphabeta/CD19-depleted stem cell transplant. The chain links TRBV5-4 to TRBJ2-3; maybe TRBD1 (6 bases). The receptor was derived from a boy in the first two years of life who had a stem cell transplant for Wiskott-Aldrich syndrome, so the T cells may come from the graft donor. The CDR3 DNA follows: TGTGCCAGCAGCTTGGGGGGGCAAGGGCGCAGCATCACAGATACGCAGTATTTT. This encodes CASSLGGQGRSITDTQYF.